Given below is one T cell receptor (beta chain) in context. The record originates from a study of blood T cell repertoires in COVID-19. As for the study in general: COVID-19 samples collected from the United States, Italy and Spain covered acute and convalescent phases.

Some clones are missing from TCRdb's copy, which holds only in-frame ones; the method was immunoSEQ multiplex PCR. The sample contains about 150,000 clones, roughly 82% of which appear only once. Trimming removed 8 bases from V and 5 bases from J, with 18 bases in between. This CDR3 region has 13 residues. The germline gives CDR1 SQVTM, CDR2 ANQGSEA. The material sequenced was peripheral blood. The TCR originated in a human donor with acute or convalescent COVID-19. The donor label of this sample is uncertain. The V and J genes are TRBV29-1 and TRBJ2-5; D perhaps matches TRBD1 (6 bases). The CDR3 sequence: CSTTLQGGETQYF. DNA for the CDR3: TGCAGCACCACTTTACAGGGCGGGGAGACCCAGTACTTC. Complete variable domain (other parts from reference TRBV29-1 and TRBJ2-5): SAVISQKPSRDICQRGTSLTIQCQVDSQVTMMFWYRQQPGQSLTLIATANQGSEATYESGFVIDKFPISRPNLTFSTLTVSNMSPEDSSIYLCSTTLQGGETQYFGPGTRLLVL.